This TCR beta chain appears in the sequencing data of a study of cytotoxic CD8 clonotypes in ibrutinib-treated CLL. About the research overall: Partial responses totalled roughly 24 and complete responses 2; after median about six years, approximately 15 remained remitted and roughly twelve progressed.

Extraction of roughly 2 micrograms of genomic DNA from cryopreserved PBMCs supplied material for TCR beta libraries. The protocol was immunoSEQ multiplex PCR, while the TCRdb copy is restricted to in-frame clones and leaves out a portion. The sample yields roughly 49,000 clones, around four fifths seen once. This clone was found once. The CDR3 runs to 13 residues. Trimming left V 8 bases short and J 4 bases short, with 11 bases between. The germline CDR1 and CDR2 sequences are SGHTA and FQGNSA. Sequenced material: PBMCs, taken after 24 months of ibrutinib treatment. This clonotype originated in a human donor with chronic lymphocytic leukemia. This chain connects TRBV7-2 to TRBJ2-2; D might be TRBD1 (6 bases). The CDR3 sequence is CASGGQGTGELFF. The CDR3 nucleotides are TGTGCCAGCGGGGGCCAGGGCACCGGGGAGCTGTTTTTT.